This T cell receptor delta chain emerged from a study of gamma-delta T cells after stem cell transplantation. The CDR3 sequence is 19 residues long. Per the germline V gene, CDR1 is GEAIGNYY and CDR2 is EKD. TCRdb re-processed the RT-PCR reads using CATT. The repertoire holds about 5,400 delta-chain clones, with roughly 10% as singletons. This clone was seen a few times. TCRdb's entry gives the protein of a much larger clone, which mismatches this DNA's translation at residue 12, likely from a read error; the protein reported here is translated from the DNA. Material for sequencing was gamma-delta T cells. The sequence was collected from a human donor. It is not recorded whose cells these are; they may come from a transplant donor. The rearrangement joins TRDV2 to TRDJ3, with 12 bases that match TRDD3. This CDR3 reads CACDSILGDTSRDTRQMFF. CDR3 sequence (DNA): TGTGCCTGTGACTCGATACTGGGGGATACCTCCCGGGACACCCGACAGATGTTTTTC.